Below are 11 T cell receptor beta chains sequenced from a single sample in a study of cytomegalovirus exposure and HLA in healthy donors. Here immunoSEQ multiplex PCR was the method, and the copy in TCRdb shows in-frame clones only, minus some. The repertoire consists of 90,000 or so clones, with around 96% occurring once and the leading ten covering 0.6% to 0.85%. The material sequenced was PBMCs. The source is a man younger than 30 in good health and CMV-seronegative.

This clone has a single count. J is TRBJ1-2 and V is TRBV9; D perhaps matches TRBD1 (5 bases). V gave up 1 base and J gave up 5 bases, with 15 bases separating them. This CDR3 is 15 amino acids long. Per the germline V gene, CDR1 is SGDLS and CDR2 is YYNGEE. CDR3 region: CASSVNWGGNYGYTF. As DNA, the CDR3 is TGTGCCAGCAGCGTAAACTGGGGCGGGAATTATGGCTACACCTTC.

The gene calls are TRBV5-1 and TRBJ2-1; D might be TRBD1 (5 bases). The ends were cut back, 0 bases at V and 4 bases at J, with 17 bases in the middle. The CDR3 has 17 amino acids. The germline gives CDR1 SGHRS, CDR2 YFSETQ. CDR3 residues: CASSLVFARAIYNEQFF. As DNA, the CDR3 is TGCGCCAGCAGCTTGGTATTCGCCAGGGCCATATACAATGAGCAGTTCTTC.

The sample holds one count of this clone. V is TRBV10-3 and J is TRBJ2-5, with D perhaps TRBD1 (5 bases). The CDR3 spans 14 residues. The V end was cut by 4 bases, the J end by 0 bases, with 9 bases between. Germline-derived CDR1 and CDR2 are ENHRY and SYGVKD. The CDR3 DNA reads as TGTGCCATCAGTGGACAGCAGGACCAAGAGACCCAGTACTTC. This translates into CAISGQQDQETQYF.

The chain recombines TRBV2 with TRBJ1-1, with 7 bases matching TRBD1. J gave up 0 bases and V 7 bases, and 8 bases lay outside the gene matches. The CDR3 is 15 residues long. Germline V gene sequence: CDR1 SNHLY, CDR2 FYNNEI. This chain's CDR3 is CASKEEGAVNTEAFF. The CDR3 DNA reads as TGTGCCAGCAAGGAAGAGGGGGCGGTGAACACTGAAGCTTTCTTT.

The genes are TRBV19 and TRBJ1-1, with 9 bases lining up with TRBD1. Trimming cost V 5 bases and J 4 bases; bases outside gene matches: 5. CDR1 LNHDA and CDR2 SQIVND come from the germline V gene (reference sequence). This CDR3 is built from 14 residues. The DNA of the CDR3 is TGTGCCAGTAGTTTCGGGACAGGGCGCACTGAAGCTTTCTTT. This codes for CASSFGTGRTEAFF.

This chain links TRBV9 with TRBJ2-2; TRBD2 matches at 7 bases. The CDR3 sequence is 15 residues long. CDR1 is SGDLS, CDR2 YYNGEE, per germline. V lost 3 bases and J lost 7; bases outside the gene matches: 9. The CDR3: CASSAHLAEHGELFF. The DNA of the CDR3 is TGTGCCAGCAGCGCCCACCTAGCGGAGCACGGGGAGCTGTTTTTT. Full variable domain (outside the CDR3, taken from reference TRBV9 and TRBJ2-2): DSGVTQTPKHLITATGQRVTLRCSPRSGDLSVYWYQQSLDQGLQFLIQYYNGEERAKGNILERFSAQQFPDLHSELNLSSLELGDSALYFCASSAHLAEHGELFFGEGSRLTVL.

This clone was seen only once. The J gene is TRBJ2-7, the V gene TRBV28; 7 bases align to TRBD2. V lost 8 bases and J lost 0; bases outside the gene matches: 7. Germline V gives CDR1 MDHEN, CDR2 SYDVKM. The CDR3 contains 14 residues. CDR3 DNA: TGTGCCAGCGACAAAGGGAGGGGCTCCTACGAGCAGTACTTC. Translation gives CASDKGRGSYEQYF.

CDR3 loop: CAWSGSMKETQYF. CDR3 nucleotide sequence: TGTGCCTGGAGTGGGTCTATGAAGGAGACCCAGTACTTC. V and J are TRBV30 and TRBJ2-5, with unresolved D. This CDR3 spans 13 amino acids. Trimming cost V 1 base and J 5 bases, with 11 bases left between them. Looked up from germline, CDR1 is GTSNPN and CDR2 is SVGIG (reference sequence).

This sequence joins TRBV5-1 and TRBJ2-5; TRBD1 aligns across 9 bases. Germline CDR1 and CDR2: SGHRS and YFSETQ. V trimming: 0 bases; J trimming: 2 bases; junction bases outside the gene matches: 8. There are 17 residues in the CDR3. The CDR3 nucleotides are TGCGCCAGCAGCTTGGCCCAGGGACAGGGAGGTCAAGAGACCCAGTACTTC. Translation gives CASSLAQGQGGQETQYF.

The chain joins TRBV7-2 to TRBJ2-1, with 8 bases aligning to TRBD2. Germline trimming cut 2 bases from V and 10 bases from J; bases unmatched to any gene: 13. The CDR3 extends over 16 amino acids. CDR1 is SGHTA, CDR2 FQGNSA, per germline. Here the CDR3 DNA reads TGTGCCAGCAGCTTACCCCCCTATCAGAGCGGGAGCGAGCAGTTCTTC. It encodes CASSLPPYQSGSEQFF.

CDR3 nucleotides: TGCGCCAGCGCTCGAGGGGACAACTACTATGGCTACACCTTC. Encoded protein: CASARGDNYYGYTF. V usage is TRBV5-1 and J usage is TRBJ1-2, with TRBD1 as a possible D gene (6 bases). Deletions cut 7 bases from V and 3 bases from J, with 16 bases between. Germline V gene data show CDR1 as SGHRS and CDR2 as YFSETQ. This CDR3 comprises 14 residues.